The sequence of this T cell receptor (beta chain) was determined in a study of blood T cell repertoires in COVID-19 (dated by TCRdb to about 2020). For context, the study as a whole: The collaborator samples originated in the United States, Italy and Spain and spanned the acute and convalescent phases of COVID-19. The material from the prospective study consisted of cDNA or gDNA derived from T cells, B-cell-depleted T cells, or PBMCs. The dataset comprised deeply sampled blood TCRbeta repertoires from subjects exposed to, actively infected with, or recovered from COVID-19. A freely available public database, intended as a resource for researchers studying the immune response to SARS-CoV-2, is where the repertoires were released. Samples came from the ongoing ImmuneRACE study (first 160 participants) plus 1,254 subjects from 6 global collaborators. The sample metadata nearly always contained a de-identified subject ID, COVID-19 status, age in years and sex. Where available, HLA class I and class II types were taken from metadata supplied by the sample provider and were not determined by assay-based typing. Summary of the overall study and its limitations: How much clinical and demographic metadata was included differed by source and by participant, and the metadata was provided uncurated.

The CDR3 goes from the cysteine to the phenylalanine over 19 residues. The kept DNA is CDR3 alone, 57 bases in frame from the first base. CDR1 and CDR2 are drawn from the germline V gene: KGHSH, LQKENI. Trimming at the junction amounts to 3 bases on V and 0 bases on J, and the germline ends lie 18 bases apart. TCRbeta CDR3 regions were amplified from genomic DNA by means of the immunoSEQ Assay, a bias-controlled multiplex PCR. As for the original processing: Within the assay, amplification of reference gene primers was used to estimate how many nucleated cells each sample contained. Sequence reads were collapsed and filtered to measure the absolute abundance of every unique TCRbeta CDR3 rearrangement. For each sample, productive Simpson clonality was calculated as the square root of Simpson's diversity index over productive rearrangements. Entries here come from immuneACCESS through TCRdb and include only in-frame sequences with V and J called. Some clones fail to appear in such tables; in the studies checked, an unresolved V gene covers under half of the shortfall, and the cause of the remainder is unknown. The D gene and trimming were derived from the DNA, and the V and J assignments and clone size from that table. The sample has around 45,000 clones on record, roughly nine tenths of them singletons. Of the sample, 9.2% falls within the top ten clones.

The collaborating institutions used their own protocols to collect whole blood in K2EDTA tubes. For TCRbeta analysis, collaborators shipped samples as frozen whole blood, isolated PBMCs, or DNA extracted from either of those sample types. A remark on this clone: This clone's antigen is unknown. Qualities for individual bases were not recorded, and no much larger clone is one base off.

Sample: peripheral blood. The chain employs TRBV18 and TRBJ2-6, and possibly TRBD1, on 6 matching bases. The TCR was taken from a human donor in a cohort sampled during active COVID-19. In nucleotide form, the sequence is TGTGCCAGCTCACCTTACCAGGGGCATCGGAACTCTGGGGCCAACGTCCTGACTTTC. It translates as CASSPYQGHRNSGANVLTF.